The next 16 T cell receptor beta chains were all read from a single sample in a study of T-cell reconstitution after alpha-beta-depleted transplantation in children. Construction of the TCRbeta library involved unique molecular identifiers. TCRdb fed the PCR reads into MiXCR, producing one record per CDR3 protein. The sample consists of approximately 640,000 distinct CDR3 sequences, over 15% of them appearing once. Sequencing used PBMCs from the stem cell graft donor, obtained from the stem cell graft. The receptors originated from a human donor who donated a stem cell graft to a child with acute myeloid leukemia.

This clonotype showed up just a few times. The chain uses TRBV27 and TRBJ1-1; possible D gene TRBD1, 5 bases. V lost 7 bases and J lost 4, with 19 bases in between. The CDR3 contains 15 residues. The germline gives CDR1 MNHEY, CDR2 SMNVEV (reference sequence). This CDR3 is CASNQKAGGVTEAFF. CDR3 in DNA: TGTGCCAGCAATCAAAAGGCGGGGGGAGTCACTGAAGCTTTCTTT.

This clonotype was recorded many times. The chain carries TRBV10-3 and TRBJ2-3, with D perhaps TRBD2 (6 bases). The CDR3 is 15 amino acids. Germline V gene data show CDR1 as ENHRY and CDR2 as SYGVKD. V lost 0 bases to trimming and J lost 3 bases, with 10 bases between them. The CDR3 DNA reads TGTGCCATCAGTGAGTCGGGGGGTACAACAGATACGCAGTATTTT. Translation gives CAISESGGTTDTQYF.

A remark on this clonotype: A much bigger clone sits one base away, suggesting this may be a read error. The chain is built from TRBV20-1 and TRBJ2-5; the D gene could be TRBD1 or TRBD2 (6 bases each). The germline V gene encodes CDR1 DFQATT and CDR2 SNEGSKA (reference sequence). The CDR3 consists of 14 residues. Trimming stripped 3 bases from V and 4 bases from J, with 15 bases between. CDR3 DNA: TGCAGTGCTAGCCCGGGGGCGGTTCGAGAGACCCAGTACTTC. Encoded protein: CSASPGAVRETQYF.

The table lists this clonotype with many counts. The rearrangement links TRBV20-1 to TRBJ2-3; 9 bases agree with TRBD2. Germline V gene lookup returns CDR1 DFQATT and CDR2 SNEGSKA (reference sequence). The junction had 6 bases not matched to a gene; V was cut back by 3 bases and J by 2 bases. CDR3 length: 15 residues. The CDR3 spells CSARGTSPFTDTQYF. The DNA of the CDR3 is TGCAGTGCTAGGGGGACTAGCCCTTTCACAGATACGCAGTATTTT.

At least ten counts were recorded for this clonotype. V and J are TRBV6-4 and TRBJ2-3, with D hard to call. Per germline, CDR1 MRHNA and CDR2 SNTAGT. The V gene lost 3 bases and the J gene lost 0 bases, with 7 bases spanning the gap. The CDR3 runs to 14 residues. CDR3 sequence (DNA): TGTGCCAGCAGTGAAACATGGAGCACAGATACGCAGTATTTT. Protein: CASSETWSTDTQYF.

The table lists this clonotype with many counts. V gene TRBV4-3 combines with J gene TRBJ2-3; no definite D call. The germline gives CDR1 LGHNA, CDR2 YSLEER. V dropped 1 base and J dropped 11 bases, with 16 bases sitting between them. CDR3 length: 14 amino acids. CDR3 loop: CASSQAPGVEVQYF. The CDR3 DNA is TGCGCCAGCAGCCAAGCCCCGGGCGTCGAGGTGCAGTATTTT.

This clonotype was counted many times. The V gene is TRBV29-1, the J gene TRBJ1-2; D unclear. Trimming pared 5 bases from V and 6 bases from J, leaving 19 bases between. CDR1 is SQVTM, CDR2 ANQGSEA, per germline. The CDR3 runs to 14 residues. CDR3 loop: CSVTGGRGSHGYTF. The CDR3, as DNA: TGCAGCGTTACGGGTGGGAGAGGGTCTCATGGCTACACCTTC.

This clonotype was recorded many times. The chain combines TRBV20-1 with TRBJ2-1; D is uncertain. V lost 7 bases, J lost 0 bases, and 13 bases lay in between. Germline CDR1 DFQATT, CDR2 SNEGSKA (reference sequence). This CDR3 comprises 14 residues. CDR3 residues: CSVQRPGSYNEQFF. CDR3 in DNA: TGCAGTGTTCAACGTCCTGGCTCCTACAATGAGCAGTTCTTC.

There are many counts of this clonotype. This chain connects TRBV20-1 to TRBJ1-1; the match to TRBD1 covers 7 bases. Trimming removed 5 bases from V and 5 bases from J; junction bases left unmatched: 14. The CDR3 length is 15 residues. In germline, CDR1 is DFQATT, CDR2 SNEGSKA (reference sequence). The CDR3 region has the DNA TGCAGTGCTCGCGGACAGGCGGGGTTTAGAACTGAAGCTTTCTTT. It yields the protein CSARGQAGFRTEAFF.

The chain employs TRBV20-1 and TRBJ1-1; TRBD1 is a possible D gene (5 bases). The CDR3 has 14 residues. Germline CDR1 reads DFQATT; CDR2 reads SNEGSKA (reference sequence). V was cut by 3 bases and J by 1 base, with 12 bases left in between. In nucleotides, the CDR3 is TGCAGTGCTAGTTTAGGGGTGGAGAACACTGAAGCTTTCTTT. Translation: CSASLGVENTEAFF.

The gene calls are TRBV10-2 and TRBJ2-2; 9 bases are a match to TRBD1. Germline values: CDR1 WSHSY, CDR2 SAAADI. The CDR3 length is 15 residues. V shed 6 bases and J 4 bases; nucleotides not matched to a gene: 6. CDR3 loop: CASRGTGKGTGELFF. CDR3 DNA sequence: TGCGCCAGCAGAGGGACAGGGAAGGGCACCGGGGAGCTGTTTTTT.

There are a few counts of this clonotype. The rearrangement joins TRBV5-5 to TRBJ2-1; D call uncertain. Between the trimmed V and J ends, which lost 0 bases and 0 bases, there was a span of 10 bases. The CDR3 covers 16 residues. CDR1 and CDR2 from the germline V gene are SGHKS and YYEKEE (reference sequence). The CDR3 spells CASSLGVRSSYNEQFF. The CDR3 coding sequence is TGTGCCAGCAGCTTGGGGGTCCGAAGCTCCTACAATGAGCAGTTCTTC. Full variable domain (missing parts from reference TRBV5-5 and TRBJ2-1): DAGVTQSPTHLIKTRGQQVTLRCSPISGHKSVSWYQQVLGQGPQFIFQYYEKEERGRGNFPDRFSARQFPNYSSELNVNALLLGDSALYLCASSLGVRSSYNEQFFGPGTRLTVL.

About this clonotype itself: A clone one base away is much larger, so this may be a read error. The rearrangement uses TRBV20-1 and TRBJ1-1; no definite D call. The V end was cut by 5 bases, the J end by 0 bases, with 19 bases between. This CDR3 comprises 16 residues. The germline gives CDR1 DFQATT, CDR2 SNEGSKA (reference sequence). CDR3 sequence reads: CSAGKIQFSLNTEAFF. The CDR3 DNA follows: TGCAGTGCTGGAAAAATACAGTTTTCCCTGAACACTGAAGCTTTCTTT.

The chain links TRBV2 to TRBJ1-1; TRBD1 might be the D (5 bases). This CDR3 is built from 15 residues. V dropped 0 bases and J dropped 2 bases, with 10 bases sitting between them. Germline V gene data show CDR1 as SNHLY and CDR2 as FYNNEI. In nucleotides, the CDR3 is TGTGCCAGCAGTGAAGCCCGACAGTATAACACTGAAGCTTTCTTT. This translates into CASSEARQYNTEAFF.

V usage is TRBV9 and J usage is TRBJ1-5, with 11 bases lining up with TRBD1. The germline V gene has CDR1 SGDLS and CDR2 YYNGEE. The CDR3 loop spans 15 amino acids. The V segment lost 3 bases and the J segment 6 bases; nucleotides outside the gene matches: 5. The CDR3 protein is CASSAGQGAGQPQHF. In DNA form, the CDR3 reads TGTGCCAGCAGCGCCGGACAGGGGGCAGGTCAGCCCCAGCATTTT.

There are many counts of this clonotype. This chain uses TRBV5-5 with TRBJ1-5; D unresolved. CDR1 is SGHKS, CDR2 YYEKEE, per germline (reference sequence). Trimming removed 1 base from V and 0 bases from J, with 8 bases in between. This CDR3 contains 15 residues. DNA of the CDR3: TGTGCCAGCAGCTTGTTGGGATCTAGCAATCAGCCCCAGCATTTT. Residues: CASSLLGSSNQPQHF.